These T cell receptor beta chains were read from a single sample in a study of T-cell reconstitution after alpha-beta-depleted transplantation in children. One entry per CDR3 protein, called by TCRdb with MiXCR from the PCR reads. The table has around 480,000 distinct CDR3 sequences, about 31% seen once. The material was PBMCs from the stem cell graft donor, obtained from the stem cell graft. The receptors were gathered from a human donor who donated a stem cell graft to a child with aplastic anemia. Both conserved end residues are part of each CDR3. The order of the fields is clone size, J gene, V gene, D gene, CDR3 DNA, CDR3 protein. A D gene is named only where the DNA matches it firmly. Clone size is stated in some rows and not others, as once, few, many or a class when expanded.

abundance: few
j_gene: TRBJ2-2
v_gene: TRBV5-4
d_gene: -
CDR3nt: TGTGCCAGCAGCGGACCAGAGAGGGCCGGGGAGCTGTTTTTT
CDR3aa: CASSGPERAGELFF

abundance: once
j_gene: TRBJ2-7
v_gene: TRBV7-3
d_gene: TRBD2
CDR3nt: TGTGCCAGCGGGGCTAGCGGACACTACGAGCAGTACTTC
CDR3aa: CASGASGHYEQYF

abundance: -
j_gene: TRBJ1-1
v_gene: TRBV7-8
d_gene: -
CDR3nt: TGTGCCAGCAGCTTATTCGGGGATCCTGAAGCTTTCTTT
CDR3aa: CASSLFGDPEAFF

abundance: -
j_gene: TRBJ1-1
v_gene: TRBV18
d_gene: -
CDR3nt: TGTGCCAGCTCACCAGATCCAGAGAACACTGAAGCTTTCTTT
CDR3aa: CASSPDPENTEAFF

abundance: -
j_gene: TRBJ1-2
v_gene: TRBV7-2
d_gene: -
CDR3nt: TGTGCCAGCAGCTTTCTCGAGCGTAGTGGCTACACCTTC
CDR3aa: CASSFLERSGYTF

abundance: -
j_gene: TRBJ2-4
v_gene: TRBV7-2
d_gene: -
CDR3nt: TGTGCCAGCAGCCGACTACCTGCTACTGTTCAGTACTTC
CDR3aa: CASSRLPATVQYF

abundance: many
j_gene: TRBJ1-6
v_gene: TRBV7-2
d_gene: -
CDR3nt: TGTGCCAGCAGCTTAGCAGGGAGTAATTCACCCCTCCACTTT
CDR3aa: CASSLAGSNSPLHF

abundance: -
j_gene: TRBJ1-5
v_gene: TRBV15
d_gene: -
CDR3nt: TGTGCCACCAGCAGTGGGGTCATTTCAAATCAGCCCCAGCATTTT
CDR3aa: CATSSGVISNQPQHF

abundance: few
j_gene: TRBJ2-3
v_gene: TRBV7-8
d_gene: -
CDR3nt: TGTGCCAGCAGCTTAGCGTGGCGAGATACGCAGTATTTT
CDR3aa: CASSLAWRDTQYF

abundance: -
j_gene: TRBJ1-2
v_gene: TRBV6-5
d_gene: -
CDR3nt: TGTGCCAGCAGTTACTCGACCCAGGCTCGCAGGAACTATGGCTACACCTTC
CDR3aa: CASSYSTQARRNYGYTF

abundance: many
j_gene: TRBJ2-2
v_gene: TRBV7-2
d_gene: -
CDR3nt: TGTGCCAGCAGCTTTAGGACAGCGAACACCGGGGAGCTGTTTTTT
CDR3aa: CASSFRTANTGELFF

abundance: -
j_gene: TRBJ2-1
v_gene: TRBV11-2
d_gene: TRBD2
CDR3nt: TGTGCCAGCAGCACACTAGCGGGAGGGGCCTCCTACAATGAGCAGTTCTTC
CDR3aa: CASSTLAGGASYNEQFF

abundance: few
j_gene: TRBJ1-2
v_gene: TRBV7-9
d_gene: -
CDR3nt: TGTGCCAGCAGCCCAGGGGATCGTGGCTACACCTTC
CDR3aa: CASSPGDRGYTF

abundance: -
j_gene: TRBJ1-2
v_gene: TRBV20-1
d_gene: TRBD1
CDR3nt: TGCAGTGCTCACCCAAGGGGCAGGGGGTTAGGAGGCTACACCTTC
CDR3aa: CSAHPRGRGLGGYTF

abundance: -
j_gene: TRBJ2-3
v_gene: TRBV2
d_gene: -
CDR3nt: TGTGCCAGCGAGGGGACTAGCACAGATACGCAGTATTTT
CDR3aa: CASEGTSTDTQYF

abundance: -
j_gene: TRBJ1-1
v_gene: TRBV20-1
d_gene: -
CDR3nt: TGCAGTGCTAGAGTGGTAGGGGTAGTCTCTGAAGCTTTCTTT
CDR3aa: CSARVVGVVSEAFF

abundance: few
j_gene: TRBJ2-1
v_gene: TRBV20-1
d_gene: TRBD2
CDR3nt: TGCAGTGCTAGCGGGAGGAACAATGAGCAGTTCTTC
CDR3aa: CSASGRNNEQFF

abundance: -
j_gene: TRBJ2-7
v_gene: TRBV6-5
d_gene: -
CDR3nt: TGTGCCAGCAGAGCCATGGGAGGCGAGCAGTACTTC
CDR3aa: CASRAMGGEQYF

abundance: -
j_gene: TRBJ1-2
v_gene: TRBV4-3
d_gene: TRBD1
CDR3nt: TGCGCCAGCAGCCAAGATATTAGACAGGGGTTGGCCTATGGCTACACCTTC
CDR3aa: CASSQDIRQGLAYGYTF